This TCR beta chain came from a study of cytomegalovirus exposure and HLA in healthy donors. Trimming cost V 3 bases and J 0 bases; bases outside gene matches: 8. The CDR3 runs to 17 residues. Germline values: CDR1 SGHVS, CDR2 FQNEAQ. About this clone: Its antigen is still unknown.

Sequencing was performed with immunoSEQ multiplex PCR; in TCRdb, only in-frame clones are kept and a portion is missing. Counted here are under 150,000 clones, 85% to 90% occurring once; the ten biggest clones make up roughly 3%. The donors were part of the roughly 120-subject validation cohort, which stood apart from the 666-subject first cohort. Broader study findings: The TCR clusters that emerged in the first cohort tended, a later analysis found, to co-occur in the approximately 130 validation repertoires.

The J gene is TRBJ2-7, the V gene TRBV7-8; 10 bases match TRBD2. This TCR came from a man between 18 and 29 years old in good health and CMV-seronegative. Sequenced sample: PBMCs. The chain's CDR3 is CASSLGFRTSGSYEQYF. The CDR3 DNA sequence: TGTGCCAGCAGCTTGGGATTTAGGACTAGCGGCTCCTACGAGCAGTACTTC.